The source of this T cell receptor beta chain is a study of cytomegalovirus exposure and HLA in healthy donors. The PCR used 60 Vbeta and 13 Jbeta primers. Method: immunoSEQ multiplex PCR; TCRdb's copy keeps in-frame clones and lacks some. The sample carries approximately 150,000 clones, approximately 80% recorded once. V was pared by 7 bases and J by 0 bases, with 16 bases between. The CDR3 is made up of 16 amino acids. Germline lookup yields CDR1 MDHEN and CDR2 SYDVKM. V is TRBV28 and J is TRBJ1-5; a weak D match, TRBD1 (5 bases). Material for sequencing was PBMCs. The sequence came from a boy aged 2 to 9 in good health and CMV-seronegative. DNA for the CDR3: TGTGCCAGCACCCGGGGGAGGGCTTATAGCAATCAGCCCCAGCATTTT. Translation: CASTRGRAYSNQPQHF.